The 2 T cell receptor beta chains below all came from one sample that was sequenced in a study of human T cells and chemical hapten exposure. As for time point: healthy volunteer bleed at 6 weeks. The total RNA was obtained from whole blood that was not fractionated. TCRdb itself ran the RACE reads through MiXCR, one entry per CDR3 protein. The repertoire consists of some 65,000 distinct CDR3 sequences, with under 7.5% occurring once and the leading ten covering 3% to 4%. The sequenced material came from whole blood. Every receptor here comes from a female donor in good health. Some clones in this sample may be carry-over from other donors' samples.

This clonotype came up many times. The V call is TRBV29-1, the J call TRBJ2-3; D is undetermined. Germline V gene data show CDR1 as SQVTM and CDR2 as ANQGSEA. The CDR3 covers 10 residues. Trimming took off 5 bases at V and 5 bases at J, with 5 bases between the two ends. CDR3 in amino acids: CSVYEDTQYF. The CDR3 nucleotides read TGCAGCGTTTATGAAGATACGCAGTATTTT.

This clonotype came up a few times. The genes are TRBV28 and TRBJ1-2; a weak D match, TRBD1 (6 bases). The V end was cut by 8 bases, the J end by 3 bases, with 19 bases between. Germline CDR1 and CDR2: MDHEN and SYDVKM. The CDR3 is 15 residues long. This CDR3 reads CASLRSGTFHYGYTF. CDR3 nucleotide sequence: TGTGCCAGCCTAAGGTCAGGGACATTCCACTATGGCTACACCTTC.